Described below is a single T cell receptor beta chain sequence and its context. Its antigen is not identified. Here immunoSEQ multiplex PCR was the method, and the copy in TCRdb shows in-frame clones only, minus some. The sample comprises about 130,000 clones, 70% to 90% of which are singletons, and approximately 12% rests with the top ten. The CDR3 is made up of 16 amino acids. The ends were cut back, 2 bases at V and 1 base at J, with 12 bases in the middle. Germline V CDR1 and CDR2: MNHEY, SVGAGI. This entry is derived from a study of T cell responses to AZD1222 COVID-19 vaccine. Study-wide results and caveats: In the spike-specific TCR repertoire, nearly half reportedly target unmutated variant regions.

The clonotype was recovered from an adult in good health. This chain joins TRBV6-5 and TRBJ1-3; D ambiguous. The sequenced sample was peripheral blood, obtained on day 0 of AZD1222 vaccination. CDR3 in amino acids: CASSYDAGSSGNTIYF. Here the CDR3 DNA reads TGTGCCAGCAGTTACGATGCGGGATCTTCTGGAAACACCATATATTTT.